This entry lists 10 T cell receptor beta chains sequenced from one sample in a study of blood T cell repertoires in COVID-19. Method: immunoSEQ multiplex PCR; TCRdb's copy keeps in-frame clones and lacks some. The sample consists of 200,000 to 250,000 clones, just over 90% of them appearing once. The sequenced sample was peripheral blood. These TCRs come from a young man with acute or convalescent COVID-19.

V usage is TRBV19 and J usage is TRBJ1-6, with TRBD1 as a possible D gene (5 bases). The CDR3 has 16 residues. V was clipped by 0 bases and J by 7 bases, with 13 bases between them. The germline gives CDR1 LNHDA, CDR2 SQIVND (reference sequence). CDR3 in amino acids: CASSIDRTTPNSPLHF. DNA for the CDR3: TGTGCCAGTAGTATAGATAGGACAACGCCGAATTCACCCCTCCACTTT.

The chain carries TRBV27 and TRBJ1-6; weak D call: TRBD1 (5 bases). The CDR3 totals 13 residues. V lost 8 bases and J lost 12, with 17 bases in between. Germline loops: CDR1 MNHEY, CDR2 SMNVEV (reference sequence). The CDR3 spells CASRGLLGLPLHF. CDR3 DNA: TGTGCCAGCCGGGGGTTGCTGGGTTTACCCCTCCACTTT.

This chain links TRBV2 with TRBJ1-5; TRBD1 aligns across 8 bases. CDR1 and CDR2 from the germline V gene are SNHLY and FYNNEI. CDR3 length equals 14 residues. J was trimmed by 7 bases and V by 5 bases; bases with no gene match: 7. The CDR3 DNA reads TGTGCCAGCAGTCGGACAGGGACGGGGCAGCCCCAGCATTTT. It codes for CASSRTGTGQPQHF.

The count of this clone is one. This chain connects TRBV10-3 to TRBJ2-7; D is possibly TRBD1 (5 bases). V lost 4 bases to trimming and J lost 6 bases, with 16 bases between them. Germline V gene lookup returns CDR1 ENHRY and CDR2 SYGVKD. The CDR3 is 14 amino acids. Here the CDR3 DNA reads TGTGCCATCAGTGTCGGTCAGGGCAGGTCCGAGCAGTACTTC. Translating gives CAISVGQGRSEQYF.

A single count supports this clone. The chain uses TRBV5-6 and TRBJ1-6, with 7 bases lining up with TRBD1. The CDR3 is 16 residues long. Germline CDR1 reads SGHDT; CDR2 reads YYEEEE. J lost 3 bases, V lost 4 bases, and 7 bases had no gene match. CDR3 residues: CASSARQGNYNSPLHF. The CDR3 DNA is TGTGCCAGCAGCGCCAGACAGGGAAACTATAATTCACCCCTCCACTTT.

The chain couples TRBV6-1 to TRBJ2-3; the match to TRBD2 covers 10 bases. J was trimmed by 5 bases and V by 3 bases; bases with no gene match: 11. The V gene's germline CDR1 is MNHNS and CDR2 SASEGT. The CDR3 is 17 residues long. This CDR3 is CASSESGGAVGKDTQYF. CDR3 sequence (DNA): TGTGCCAGCAGTGAGAGCGGGGGGGCCGTCGGGAAAGATACGCAGTATTTT.

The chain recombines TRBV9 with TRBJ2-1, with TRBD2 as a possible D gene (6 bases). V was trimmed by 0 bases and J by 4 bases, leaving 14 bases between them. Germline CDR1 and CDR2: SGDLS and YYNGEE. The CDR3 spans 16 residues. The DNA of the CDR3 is TGTGCCAGCAGCGTAGTAGGTAGCGGAGGTTACAATGAGCAGTTCTTC. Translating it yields CASSVVGSGGYNEQFF.

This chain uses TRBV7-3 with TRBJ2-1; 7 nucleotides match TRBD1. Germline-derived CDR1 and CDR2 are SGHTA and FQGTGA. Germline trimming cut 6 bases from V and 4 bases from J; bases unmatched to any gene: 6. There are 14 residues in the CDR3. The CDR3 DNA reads TGTGCCAGCAGTCACGGGACAGCTTACAATGAGCAGTTCTTC. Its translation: CASSHGTAYNEQFF.

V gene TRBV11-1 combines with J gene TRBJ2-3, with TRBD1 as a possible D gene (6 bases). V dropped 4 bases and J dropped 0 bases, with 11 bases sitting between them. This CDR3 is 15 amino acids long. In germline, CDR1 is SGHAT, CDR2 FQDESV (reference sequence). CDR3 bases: TGTGCCAGCAGCTACGGACAGTGGAGCACAGATACGCAGTATTTT. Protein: CASSYGQWSTDTQYF.

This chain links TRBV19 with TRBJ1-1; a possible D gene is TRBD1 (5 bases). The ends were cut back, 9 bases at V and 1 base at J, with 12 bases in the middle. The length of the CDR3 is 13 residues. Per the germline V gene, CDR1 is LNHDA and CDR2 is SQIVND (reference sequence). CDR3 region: CASQLGGNTEAFF. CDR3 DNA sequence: TGTGCCAGCCAGCTCGGGGGGAACACTGAAGCTTTCTTT.